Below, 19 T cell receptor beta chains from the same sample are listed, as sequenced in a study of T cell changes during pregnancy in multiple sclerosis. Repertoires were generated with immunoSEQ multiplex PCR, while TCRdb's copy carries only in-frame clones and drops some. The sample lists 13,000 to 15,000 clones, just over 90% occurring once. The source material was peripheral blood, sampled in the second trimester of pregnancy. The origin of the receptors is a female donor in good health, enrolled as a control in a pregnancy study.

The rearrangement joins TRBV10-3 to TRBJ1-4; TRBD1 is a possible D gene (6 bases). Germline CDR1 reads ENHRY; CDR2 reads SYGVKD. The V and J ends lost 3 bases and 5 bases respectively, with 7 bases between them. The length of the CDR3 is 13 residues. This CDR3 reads CAISEGGNEKLFF. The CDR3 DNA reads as TGTGCCATCAGTGAAGGGGGAAATGAAAAACTGTTTTTT.

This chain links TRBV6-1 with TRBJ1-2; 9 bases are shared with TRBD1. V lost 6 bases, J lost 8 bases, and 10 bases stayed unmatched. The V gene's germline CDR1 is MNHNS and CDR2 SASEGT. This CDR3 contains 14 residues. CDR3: CASRPGGTGYGYTF. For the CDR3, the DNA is TGTGCCAGCAGACCCGGAGGGACAGGGTACGGCTACACCTTC.

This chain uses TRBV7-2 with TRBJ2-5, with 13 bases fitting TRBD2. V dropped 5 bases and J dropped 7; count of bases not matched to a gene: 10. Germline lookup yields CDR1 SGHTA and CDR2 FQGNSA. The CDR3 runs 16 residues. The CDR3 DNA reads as TGTGCCAGCAGCCCACTAGCGGGAGGGATTCTGGGGACCCAGTACTTC. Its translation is CASSPLAGGILGTQYF.

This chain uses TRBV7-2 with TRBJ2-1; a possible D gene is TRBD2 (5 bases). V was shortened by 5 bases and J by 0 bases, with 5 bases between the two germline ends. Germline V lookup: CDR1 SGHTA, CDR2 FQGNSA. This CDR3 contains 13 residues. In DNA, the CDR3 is TGTGCCAGCAGCGGGAGCTCCTACAATGAGCAGTTCTTC. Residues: CASSGSSYNEQFF.

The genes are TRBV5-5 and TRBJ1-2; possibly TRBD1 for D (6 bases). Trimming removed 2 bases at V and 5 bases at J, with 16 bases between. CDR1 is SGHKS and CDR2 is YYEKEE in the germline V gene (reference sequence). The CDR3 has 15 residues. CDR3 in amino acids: CASSFVPTGSYGYTF. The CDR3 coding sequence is TGTGCCAGCAGCTTTGTACCAACAGGGAGTTATGGCTACACCTTC.

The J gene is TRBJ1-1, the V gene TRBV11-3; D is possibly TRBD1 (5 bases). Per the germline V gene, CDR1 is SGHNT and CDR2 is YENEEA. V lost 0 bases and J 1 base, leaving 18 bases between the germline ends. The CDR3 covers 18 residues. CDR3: CASSLDLSRYQGNTEAFF. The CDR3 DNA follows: TGTGCCAGCAGCTTAGACCTTAGTCGGTACCAGGGGAACACTGAAGCTTTCTTT.

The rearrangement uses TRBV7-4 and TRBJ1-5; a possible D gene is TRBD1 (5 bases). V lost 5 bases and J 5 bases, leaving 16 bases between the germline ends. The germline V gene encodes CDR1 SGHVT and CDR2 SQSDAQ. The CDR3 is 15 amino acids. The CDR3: CASSPGGGVDQPQHF. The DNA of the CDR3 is TGTGCCAGCAGCCCCGGAGGAGGGGTCGATCAGCCCCAGCATTTT.

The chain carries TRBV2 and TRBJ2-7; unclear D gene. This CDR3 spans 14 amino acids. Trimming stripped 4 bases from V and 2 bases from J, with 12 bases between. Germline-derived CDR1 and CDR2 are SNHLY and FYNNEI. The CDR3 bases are TGTGCCAGCAGTGTTCAGACGGGTCCCTACGAGCAGTACTTC. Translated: CASSVQTGPYEQYF.

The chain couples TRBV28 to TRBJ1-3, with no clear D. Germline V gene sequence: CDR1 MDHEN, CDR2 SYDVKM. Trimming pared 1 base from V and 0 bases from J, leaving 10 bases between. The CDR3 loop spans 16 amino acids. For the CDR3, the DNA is TGTGCCAGCAGTTTATCAGGTTCCAACTCTGGAAACACCATATATTTT. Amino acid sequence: CASSLSGSNSGNTIYF.

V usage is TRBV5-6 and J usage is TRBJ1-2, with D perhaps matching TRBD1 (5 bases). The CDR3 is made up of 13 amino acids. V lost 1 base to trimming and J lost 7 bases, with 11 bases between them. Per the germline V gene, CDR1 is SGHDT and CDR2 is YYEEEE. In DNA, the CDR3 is TGTGCCAGCAGCTTGTTTCAGGGAGGTGGCTACACCTTC. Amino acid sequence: CASSLFQGGGYTF.

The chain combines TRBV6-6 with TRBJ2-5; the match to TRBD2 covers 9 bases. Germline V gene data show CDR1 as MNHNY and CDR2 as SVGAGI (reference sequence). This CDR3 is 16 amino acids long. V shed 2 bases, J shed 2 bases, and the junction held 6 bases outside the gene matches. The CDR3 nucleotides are TGTGCCAGCAGTTACATGCGGGAGGGGGGTCAAGAGACCCAGTACTTC. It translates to CASSYMREGGQETQYF.

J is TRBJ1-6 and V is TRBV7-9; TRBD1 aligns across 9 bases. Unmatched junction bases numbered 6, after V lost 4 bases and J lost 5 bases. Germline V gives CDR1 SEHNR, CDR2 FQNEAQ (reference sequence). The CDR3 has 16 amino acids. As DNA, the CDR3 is TGTGCCAGCAGCTCAGCTCGACAGGGGGATAATTCACCCCTCCACTTT. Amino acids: CASSSARQGDNSPLHF.

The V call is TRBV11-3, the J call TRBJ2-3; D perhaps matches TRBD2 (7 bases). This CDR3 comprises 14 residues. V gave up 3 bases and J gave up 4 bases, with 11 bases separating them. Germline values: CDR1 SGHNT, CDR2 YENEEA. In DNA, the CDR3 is TGTGCCAGCAGCTTGTCCGGGGGGCCAGATACGCAGTATTTT. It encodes CASSLSGGPDTQYF.

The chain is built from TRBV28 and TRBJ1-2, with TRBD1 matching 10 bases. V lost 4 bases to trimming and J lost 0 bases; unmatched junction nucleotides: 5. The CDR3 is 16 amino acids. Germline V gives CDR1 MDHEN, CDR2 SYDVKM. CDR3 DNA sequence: TGTGCCAGCAGTTCGCCCGGGACAGGGGCTAACTATGGCTACACCTTC. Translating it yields CASSSPGTGANYGYTF.

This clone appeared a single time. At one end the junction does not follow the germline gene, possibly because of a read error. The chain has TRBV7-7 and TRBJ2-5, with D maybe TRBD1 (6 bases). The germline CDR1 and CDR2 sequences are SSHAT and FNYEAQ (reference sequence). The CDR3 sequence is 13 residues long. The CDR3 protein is CASSHDRQETQYF. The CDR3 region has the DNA TGTGCTAGCAGCCATGACAGGCAAGAGACCCAGTACTTC.

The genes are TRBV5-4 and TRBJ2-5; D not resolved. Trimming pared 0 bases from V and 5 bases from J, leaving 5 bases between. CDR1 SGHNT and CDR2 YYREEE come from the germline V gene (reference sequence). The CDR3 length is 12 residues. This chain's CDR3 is CASSLGRETQYF. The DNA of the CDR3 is TGTGCCAGCAGCTTGGGCCGGGAGACCCAGTACTTC.

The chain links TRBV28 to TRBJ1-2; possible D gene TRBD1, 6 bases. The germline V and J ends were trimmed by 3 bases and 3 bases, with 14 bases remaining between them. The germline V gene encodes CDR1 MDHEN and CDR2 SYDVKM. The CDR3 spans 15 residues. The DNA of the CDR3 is TGTGCCAGCAGTTTTTACAGGGAAATAGACTATGGCTACACCTTC. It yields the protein CASSFYREIDYGYTF.

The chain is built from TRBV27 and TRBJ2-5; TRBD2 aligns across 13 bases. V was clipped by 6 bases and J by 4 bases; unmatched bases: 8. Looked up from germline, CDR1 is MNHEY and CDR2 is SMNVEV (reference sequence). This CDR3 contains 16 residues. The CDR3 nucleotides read TGTGCCAGCAGCCGACTAGCGGGGGGTCGTGGAGAGACCCAGTACTTC. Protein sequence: CASSRLAGGRGETQYF.

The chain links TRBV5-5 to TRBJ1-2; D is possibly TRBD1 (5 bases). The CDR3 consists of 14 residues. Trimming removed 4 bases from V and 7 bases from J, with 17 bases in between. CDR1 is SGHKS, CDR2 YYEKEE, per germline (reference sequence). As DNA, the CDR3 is TGTGCCAGCAGCCCGATCACCGGGGGAAGTGGCTACACCTTC. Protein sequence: CASSPITGGSGYTF. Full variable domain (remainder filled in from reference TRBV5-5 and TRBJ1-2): DAGVTQSPTHLIKTRGQQVTLRCSPISGHKSVSWYQQVLGQGPQFIFQYYEKEERGRGNFPDRFSARQFPNYSSELNVNALLLGDSALYLCASSPITGGSGYTFGSGTRLTVV.